Each of the 21 T cell receptor beta chains below was sequenced from the same sample in a study of OX40 agonist ivuxolimab in advanced cancers. Preparation of the library involved the immunoSEQ multiplex PCR assay. Sourced from immuneACCESS, this table was stored by TCRdb with only in-frame sequences that have V and J called. A share of the clones is absent; for the studies checked, an unresolved V gene accounts for under half, and the remainder has no known explanation. For this sample the table gives over 85,000 clones, of which approximately 87% were detected only once. The ten most abundant clones make up roughly 5.5% of the sample. The specimen was CD4+ or CD8+ T cells sorted from blood, collected in a trial of the OX40 agonist ivuxolimab. The source is an adult with an advanced solid tumor such as melanoma, head and neck, liver or kidney cancer.

This clone came up a few times. The chain links TRBV27 to TRBJ2-2; 11 bases are shared with TRBD2. Trimming cost V 6 bases and J 6 bases; bases outside gene matches: 6. This CDR3 spans 15 amino acids. The germline V gene has CDR1 MNHEY and CDR2 SMNVEV (reference sequence). CDR3 nucleotide sequence: TGTGCCAGCAGCCAACTAGCGGGGGCGGCCGGGGAGCTGTTTTTT. Residues: CASSQLAGAAGELFF.

V usage is TRBV18 and J usage is TRBJ2-5; no firm D call. Germline V CDR1 and CDR2: KGHSH, LQKENI. The length of the CDR3 is 17 residues. Trimming left V 2 bases short and J 5 bases short, with 21 bases between. The CDR3 bases are TGTGCCAGCTCACCAGATAAGGACCTCATACGGTGGGAGACCCAGTACTTC. Translation gives CASSPDKDLIRWETQYF.

The rearrangement joins TRBV5-1 to TRBJ2-7, with D unresolved. Germline V gene sequence: CDR1 SGHRS, CDR2 YFSETQ. V was pared by 0 bases and J by 4 bases, with 11 bases between. This CDR3 has 14 amino acids. CDR3 sequence reads: CASSLEPTSYEQYF. In nucleotides, the CDR3 is TGCGCCAGCAGCTTGGAACCGACTTCGTACGAGCAGTACTTC.

V and J are TRBV5-6 and TRBJ1-5, with D perhaps matching TRBD1 (6 bases). V was clipped by 4 bases and J by 7 bases, with 12 bases between them. Germline V gene data show CDR1 as SGHDT and CDR2 as YYEEEE. CDR3 size: 13 residues. The CDR3 nucleotides read TGTGCCAGCAGCCAGGGGCGAGAACAGCCCCAGCATTTT. Translated, it gives CASSQGREQPQHF.

The rearrangement uses TRBV9 and TRBJ1-1; a weak D match, TRBD1 (5 bases). The germline V and J ends were trimmed by 4 bases and 1 base, with 14 bases remaining between them. Germline-derived CDR1 and CDR2 are SGDLS and YYNGEE. The CDR3 covers 15 residues. The DNA of the CDR3 is TGTGCCAGCAGCCCCCGTGTAAGGGGGAACACTGAAGCTTTCTTT. Translated: CASSPRVRGNTEAFF.

The chain uses TRBV29-1 and TRBJ1-3; TRBD1 aligns across 9 bases. After removal of 1 base from V and 1 base from J, the junction contained 5 bases not matched to a gene. CDR1 and CDR2 (germline): SQVTM, ANQGSEA. This CDR3 spans 16 amino acids. The CDR3 is CSVEAPGTGSGNTIYF. In DNA form, the CDR3 reads TGCAGCGTTGAAGCCCCCGGGACAGGGTCTGGAAACACCATATATTTT.

V gene TRBV7-2 combines with J gene TRBJ2-1; 11 bases agree with TRBD2. The CDR3 runs 15 residues. The germline CDR1 and CDR2 sequences are SGHTA and FQGNSA. With 3 bases clipped from V and 2 bases from J, the junction kept 0 bases outside the gene matches. CDR3 sequence: CASSFSGRAYNEQFF. The CDR3 DNA follows: TGTGCCAGCAGCTTTAGCGGGAGGGCCTACAATGAGCAGTTCTTC.

In this sample, this clone turned up a few times. The genes are TRBV7-9 and TRBJ1-1; tentative D call: TRBD1 (5 bases). The CDR3 spans 15 residues. Germline-derived CDR1 and CDR2 are SEHNR and FQNEAQ (reference sequence). Deletions cut 8 bases from V and 5 bases from J, with 21 bases between. The CDR3 DNA reads as TGTGCCAGCCCTCCGGCCGGGGGAAGACATACTGAAGCTTTCTTT. It yields the protein CASPPAGGRHTEAFF. The complete variable domain, with remaining parts taken from reference TRBV7-9 and TRBJ1-1, reads DTGVSQNPRHKITKRGQNVTFRCDPISEHNRLYWYRQTLGQGPEFLTYFQNEAQLEKSRLLSDRFSAERPKGSFSTLEIQRTEQGDSAMYLCASPPAGGRHTEAFFGQGTRLTVV.

This clone has more than one count but fewer than ten. The chain carries TRBV5-1 and TRBJ2-3; D remains unclear. Germline V gene sequence: CDR1 SGHRS, CDR2 YFSETQ. The V gene lost 4 bases and the J gene lost 0 bases, with 12 bases spanning the gap. The CDR3 has 15 amino acids. DNA for the CDR3: TGCGCCAGCAGCCGGGTGTCCTCTAGCACAGATACGCAGTATTTT. Translation gives CASSRVSSSTDTQYF.

The chain is built from TRBV10-3 and TRBJ2-3; D is uncertain. Deletions cut 5 bases from V and 2 bases from J, with 8 bases between. CDR3 length equals 13 residues. Germline V gene lookup returns CDR1 ENHRY and CDR2 SYGVKD. CDR3 sequence: CAISRDSTDTQYF. Written as DNA, the CDR3 is TGTGCCATCAGTAGAGACTCCACAGATACGCAGTATTTT.

The V gene is TRBV13, the J gene TRBJ1-1; D uncertain. CDR1 and CDR2 from the germline V gene are PRHDT and FYEKMQ (reference sequence). Trimming took 2 bases from V and 4 from J, leaving 8 bases between them. CDR3 length: 13 residues. The CDR3: CASSLFRATEAFF. The CDR3 DNA sequence: TGTGCCAGCAGCTTATTCCGGGCCACTGAAGCTTTCTTT.

The CDR3 loop is CASYPLGTSTDTQYF. CDR3 bases: TGTGCCAGTTACCCCTTGGGCACTAGCACAGATACGCAGTATTTT. The V gene is TRBV27, the J gene TRBJ2-3; no definite D call. CDR3 length equals 15 residues. Germline lookup yields CDR1 MNHEY and CDR2 SMNVEV (reference sequence). Deletions cut 9 bases from V and 0 bases from J, with 16 bases between.

V and J are TRBV27 and TRBJ2-1; 7 nucleotides align to TRBD2. The V segment lost 4 bases and the J segment 8 bases; nucleotides outside the gene matches: 11. This CDR3 comprises 15 residues. Looked up from germline, CDR1 is MNHEY and CDR2 is SMNVEV (reference sequence). In DNA form, the CDR3 reads TGTGCCAGCAGTTGGTCTGGGACTACGGTATATGAGCAGTTCTTC. Residues: CASSWSGTTVYEQFF.

This rearrangement joins TRBV9 to TRBJ1-1; D gene ambiguous. This CDR3 contains 13 residues. In germline, CDR1 is SGDLS, CDR2 YYNGEE. Trimming cost V 2 bases and J 3 bases, with 8 bases left between them. The CDR3 spells CASSVGSDTEAFF. The DNA for the CDR3 is TGTGCCAGCAGCGTTGGCAGCGACACTGAAGCTTTCTTT.

V gene TRBV5-1 combines with J gene TRBJ2-5, with 8 bases that match TRBD1. This CDR3 region has 16 residues. J gave up 4 bases and V 0 bases, and 8 bases lay outside the gene matches. The germline V gene encodes CDR1 SGHRS and CDR2 YFSETQ. CDR3 residues: CASSLVAQGGGETQYF. CDR3 sequence (DNA): TGCGCCAGCAGCTTGGTTGCACAGGGGGGCGGAGAGACCCAGTACTTC.

The rearrangement links TRBV30 to TRBJ2-3; 10 bases are shared with TRBD2. Germline-derived CDR1 and CDR2 are GTSNPN and SVGIG (reference sequence). The V and J ends lost 1 base and 4 bases, in that order; junction bases with no gene match: 8. There are 16 residues in the CDR3. The CDR3 loop reads CAWSGVLAGVADTQYF. CDR3 in DNA: TGTGCCTGGAGTGGGGTGCTAGCGGGAGTGGCAGATACGCAGTATTTT.

This chain links TRBV15 with TRBJ2-3, with 8 nucleotides matching TRBD2. V shed 0 bases, J shed 3 bases, and the junction held 5 bases outside the gene matches. The CDR3 contains 16 residues. The germline gives CDR1 LNHNV, CDR2 YYDKDF (reference sequence). The CDR3 protein is CATSRDYSGGTDTQYF. For the CDR3, the DNA is TGTGCCACCAGCAGAGATTACAGCGGGGGTACAGATACGCAGTATTTT. Complete variable domain (other parts from reference TRBV15 and TRBJ2-3): DAMVIQNPRYQVTQFGKPVTLSCSQTLNHNVMYWYQQKSSQAPKLLFHYYDKDFNNEADTPDNFQSRRPNTSFCFLDIRSPGLGDTAMYLCATSRDYSGGTDTQYFGPGTRLTVL.

J is TRBJ1-5 and V is TRBV4-2; 8 positions agree with TRBD1. The CDR3 is 16 amino acids. Germline assignment: CDR1 LGHNA and CDR2 YNFKEQ. V lost 4 bases, J lost 3 bases, and 8 bases stayed unmatched. Here the CDR3 DNA reads TGTGCCAGCAGCCTTAAACAGGGGGAGGACAATCAGCCCCAGCATTTT. Translated, it gives CASSLKQGEDNQPQHF.

This clone appeared a single time. The chain has TRBV10-3 and TRBJ2-1; D might be TRBD2 (5 bases). The CDR3 has 14 residues. Germline CDR1 and CDR2: ENHRY and SYGVKD. Trimming removed 2 bases from V and 6 bases from J, with 11 bases in between. This chain's CDR3 is CAISEARGSNEQFF. CDR3 sequence (DNA): TGTGCCATCAGTGAGGCCCGGGGAAGCAATGAGCAGTTCTTC.

The chain recombines TRBV4-2 with TRBJ1-5; possibly TRBD1 for D (5 bases). Germline V CDR1 and CDR2: LGHNA, YNFKEQ. The V end was cut by 1 base, the J end by 0 bases, with 19 bases between. The CDR3 consists of 19 residues. CDR3 residues: CASSQVRGGDLYSNQPQHF. The CDR3 nucleotides read TGTGCCAGCAGCCAAGTCAGAGGAGGGGACCTATATAGCAATCAGCCCCAGCATTTT.

This clone was seen just once. The J gene is TRBJ2-7, the V gene TRBV4-3; D unresolved. The CDR3 length is 15 residues. Between the trimmed V and J ends, which lost 0 bases and 5 bases, there was a span of 14 bases. Per germline, CDR1 LGHNA and CDR2 YSLEER. CDR3 loop: CASSQDRVAPNEQYF. The CDR3 region has the DNA TGCGCCAGCAGCCAAGATAGGGTAGCCCCAAACGAGCAGTACTTC.